The present T cell receptor (beta chain) was sequenced within a study of CD8 T cells in ankylosing spondylitis. CDR1 SQVTM and CDR2 ANQGSEA come from the germline V gene. The CDR3 runs 13 residues. V was pared by 1 base and J by 6 bases, with 13 bases between. MiXCR was run by TCRdb on the 5' RACE reads, yielding one entry per CDR3 protein. The sample gives around 160,000 distinct CDR3 sequences, roughly 12% of which show up once; about 29% is in the top ten. Study-wide points: Within matched ankylosing spondylitis synovial fluid, disease-linked clones were reportedly significantly enriched.

This clonotype was recorded many times. The antigen is unknown. The sequence came from a male donor with ankylosing spondylitis or in good health (not recorded which). This chain uses TRBV29-1 with TRBJ2-7, with D perhaps matching TRBD1 (7 bases). Sample: blood, either unsorted or a sorted T cell fraction (not recorded which). The CDR3: CSVEAQGEVEQYF. CDR3 in DNA: TGCAGCGTTGAAGCGCAGGGGGAGGTCGAGCAGTACTTC.